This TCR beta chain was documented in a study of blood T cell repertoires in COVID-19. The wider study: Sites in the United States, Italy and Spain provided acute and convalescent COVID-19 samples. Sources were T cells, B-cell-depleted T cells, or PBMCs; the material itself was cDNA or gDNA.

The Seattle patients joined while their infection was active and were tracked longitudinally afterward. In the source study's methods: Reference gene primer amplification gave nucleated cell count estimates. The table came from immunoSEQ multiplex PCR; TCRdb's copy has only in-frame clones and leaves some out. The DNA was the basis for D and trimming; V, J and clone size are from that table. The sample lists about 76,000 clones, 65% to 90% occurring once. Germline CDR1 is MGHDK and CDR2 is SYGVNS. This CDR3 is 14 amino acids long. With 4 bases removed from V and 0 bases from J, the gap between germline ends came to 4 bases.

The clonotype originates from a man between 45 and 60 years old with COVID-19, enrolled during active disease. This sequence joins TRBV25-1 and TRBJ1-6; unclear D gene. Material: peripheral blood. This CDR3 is CASSGSSYNSPLHF. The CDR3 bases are TGTGCCAGCAGTGGCAGCTCCTATAATTCACCCCTCCACTTT.